A single sample gave rise to the 3 T cell receptor beta chains below, sequenced in a study of early stage breast cancer tumors. TCRdb's table, derived via immunoSEQ multiplex PCR, lists solely in-frame clones and lacks some. The sample records about 72,000 clones, more than 60% being singletons. The sequenced sample consisted of blood. These TCRs come from a person between 60 and 69 years old with breast cancer.

The chain has TRBV19 and TRBJ2-4; tentative D call: TRBD1 (7 bases). Trimming shortened V by 6 bases and J by 8 bases, and 14 bases separated the two germline ends. Per the germline V gene, CDR1 is LNHDA and CDR2 is SQIVND (reference sequence). This CDR3 is 13 amino acids long. The DNA of the CDR3 is TGTGCCAGTAGACAGGGGCCGGGGGACATTCAGTACTTC. Amino acid sequence: CASRQGPGDIQYF.

J is TRBJ1-1 and V is TRBV5-4; no clear D. Trimming cost V 6 bases and J 1 base, with 10 bases left between them. The CDR3 spans 13 residues. CDR1 is SGHNT, CDR2 YYREEE, per germline (reference sequence). DNA of the CDR3: TGTGCCAGCACCAAGGAGGGGAACACTGAAGCTTTCTTT. This gives the protein CASTKEGNTEAFF.

This chain uses TRBV11-2 with TRBJ2-3; D gene uncertain. There are 16 residues in the CDR3. The germline CDR1 and CDR2 sequences are SGHAT and FQNNGV. Trimming took off 5 bases at V and 2 bases at J, with 17 bases between the two ends. In DNA, the CDR3 is TGTGCCAGCAGCCTCACGGTGGAAGGTCCCACAGATACGCAGTATTTT. Translation gives CASSLTVEGPTDTQYF.